The 5 T cell receptor beta chains below were found in one sample sequenced in a study of molecular identifiers for immune sequencing clone quantification. Via MiXCR, TCRdb re-called the PCR reads, giving one row per CDR3 protein. This table holds hundreds of thousands of distinct CDR3 sequences, about 25% found once. Sequenced material: naive CD8+ T cells from blood, with Jurkat cell RNA spiked in. Subset reported: FACS-sorted CD8+CD4-CCR7+CD45RA+ naive T cells. These receptors came from a human donor in good health. Some libraries in this study had Jurkat cell RNA spiked in.

This clonotype was observed a few times. The J gene is TRBJ2-3, the V gene TRBV29-1; D possibly matches TRBD1 or TRBD2 (6 bases each). Trimming shortened V by 1 base and J by 3 bases, and 17 bases separated the two germline ends. The CDR3 sequence is 16 residues long. CDR1 and CDR2 from the germline V gene are SQVTM and ANQGSEA. The CDR3 region is CSVEVRGVGGTDTQYF. The CDR3 region has the DNA TGCAGCGTTGAAGTGAGGGGGGTTGGGGGGACAGATACGCAGTATTTT.

This clonotype was observed at least ten times. The chain combines TRBV27 with TRBJ2-3; tentative D call: TRBD1 (6 bases). Between the trimmed V and J ends, which lost 4 bases and 2 bases, there was a span of 7 bases. The CDR3 sequence is 13 residues long. CDR1 and CDR2 from the germline V gene are MNHEY and SMNVEV (reference sequence). CDR3 in DNA: TGTGCCAGCAGTTACAGGGTCACAGATACGCAGTATTTT. Protein sequence: CASSYRVTDTQYF.

The V and J genes are TRBV14 and TRBJ2-3; D may be TRBD1 (6 bases). The CDR3 is 14 amino acids. V shed 2 bases and J shed 8 bases, with 14 bases lying between them. Germline V gene sequence: CDR1 SGHDN, CDR2 FVKESK. In DNA, the CDR3 is TGTGCCAGCAGCCAACACCCAGGGGCAGGTACGCAGTATTTT. Translating it yields CASSQHPGAGTQYF.

The chain carries TRBV10-3 and TRBJ2-2; TRBD1 agrees at 10 bases. The CDR3 runs to 15 residues. Per the germline V gene, CDR1 is ENHRY and CDR2 is SYGVKD. The V segment lost 2 bases and the J segment 6 bases; nucleotides outside the gene matches: 3. Here the CDR3 reads CAISEGTGDPGELFF. Here the CDR3 DNA reads TGTGCCATCAGTGAGGGGACAGGGGACCCCGGGGAGCTGTTTTTT.

There are many counts of this clonotype. This chain links TRBV2 with TRBJ2-3; TRBD2 matches at 11 bases. Per the germline V gene, CDR1 is SNHLY and CDR2 is FYNNEI. The V gene end was trimmed by 7 bases and the J gene end by 4 bases; junction bases not matched to a gene: 7. The CDR3 has 15 amino acids. The CDR3 region is CASISGGAVPDTQYF. As DNA, the CDR3 is TGTGCCAGCATTAGCGGGGGGGCCGTCCCAGATACGCAGTATTTT. The whole variable domain, filled in from reference TRBV2 and TRBJ2-3, reads EPEVTQTPSHQVTQMGQEVILRCVPISNHLYFYWYRQILGQKVEFLVSFYNNEISEKSEIFDDQFSVERPDGSNFTLKIRSTKLEDSAMYFCASISGGAVPDTQYFGPGTRLTVL.